This entry features one TCR beta chain sequence. The data were obtained in a study of T cell repertoires in cytomegalovirus infection. Study context: Indications came from public TCR beta signatures; they pointed to CMV infection and to a matching HLA type.

The germline V gene encodes CDR1 MGHDK and CDR2 SYGVNS. V was cut by 7 bases and J by 6 bases, with 7 bases left in between. This CDR3 contains 11 residues. MiXCR, applied by TCRdb to the reads, yields one record per CDR3 protein. The repertoire holds fewer than 250,000 distinct CDR3 sequences, with approximately 22% as singletons. Material for sequencing was CD8+ T cells from PBMCs. The chain has TRBV25-1 and TRBJ2-1, with D unclear. The source of this sequence is a human donor in good health (CMV status not recorded). Some clones in this sample may be carry-over from other donors' samples. CDR3 nucleotides: TGTGCCAGCACCGAGAGCAATGAGCAGTTCTTC. As protein: CASTESNEQFF.